This T cell receptor beta chain was identified in a study of T cells in localized non-small cell lung cancer. The study's findings and limits: Those with higher blood T cell density had longer overall survival. Clonality peaked in uninvolved adjacent lung rather than tumor.

On this clone: Its antigen is not identified.

This CDR3 is built from 13 residues. Germline V gene sequence: CDR1 LGHNT, CDR2 FRNRAP. V was clipped by 1 base and J by 9 bases; unmatched bases: 3. Sequencing used immunoSEQ multiplex PCR; TCRdb keeps in-frame clones, though not all of them. The repertoire holds thousands of clones, with 35% to 40% as singletons. The sequence was collected from a male donor aged 60 or over with stage I lung adenocarcinoma. Sequenced material: normal lung tissue next to the tumor, taken before any cancer treatment. The V call is TRBV12-5, the J call TRBJ2-1; 7 nucleotides line up with TRBD2. This CDR3 reads CASGLDSGREQFF. The CDR3 region has the DNA TGTGCTAGTGGTTTGGATAGCGGGCGTGAGCAGTTCTTC. Full variable domain (remainder filled in from reference TRBV12-5 and TRBJ2-1): DARVTQTPRHKVTEMGQEVTMRCQPILGHNTVFWYRQTMMQGLELLAYFRNRAPLDDSGMPKDRFSAEMPDATLATLKIQPSEPRDSAVYFCASGLDSGREQFFGPGTRLTVL.